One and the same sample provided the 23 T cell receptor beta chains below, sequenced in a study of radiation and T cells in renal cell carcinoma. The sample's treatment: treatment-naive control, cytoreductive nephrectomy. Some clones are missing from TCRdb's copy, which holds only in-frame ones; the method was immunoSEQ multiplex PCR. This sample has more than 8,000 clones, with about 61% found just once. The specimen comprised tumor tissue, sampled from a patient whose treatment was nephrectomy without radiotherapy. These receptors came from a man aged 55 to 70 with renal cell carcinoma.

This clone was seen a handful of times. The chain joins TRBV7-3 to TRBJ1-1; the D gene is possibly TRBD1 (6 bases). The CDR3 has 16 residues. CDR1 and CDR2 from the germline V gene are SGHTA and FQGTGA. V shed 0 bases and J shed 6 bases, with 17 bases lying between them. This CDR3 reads CASSLTAPGAVAEAFF. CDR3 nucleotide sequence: TGTGCCAGCAGCTTAACAGCTCCAGGGGCCGTCGCTGAAGCTTTCTTT.

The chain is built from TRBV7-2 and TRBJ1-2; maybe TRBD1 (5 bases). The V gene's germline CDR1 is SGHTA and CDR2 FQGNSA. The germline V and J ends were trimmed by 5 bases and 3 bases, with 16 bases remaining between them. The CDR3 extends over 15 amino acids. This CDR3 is CASSRLQGLDYGYTF. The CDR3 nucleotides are TGTGCCAGCAGCCGTCTTCAGGGCCTGGACTATGGCTACACCTTC. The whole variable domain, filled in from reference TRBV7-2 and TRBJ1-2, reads GAGVSQSPSNKVTEKGKDVELRCDPISGHTALYWYRQSLGQGLEFLIYFQGNSAPDKSGLPSDRFSAERTGGSVSTLTIQRTQQEDSAVYLCASSRLQGLDYGYTFGSGTRLTVV.

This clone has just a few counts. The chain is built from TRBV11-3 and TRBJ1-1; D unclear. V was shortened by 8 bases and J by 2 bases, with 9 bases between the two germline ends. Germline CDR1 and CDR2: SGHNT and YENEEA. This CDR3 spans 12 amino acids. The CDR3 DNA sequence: TGTGCCAGCGCGGGCACCAACACTGAAGCTTTCTTT. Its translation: CASAGTNTEAFF.

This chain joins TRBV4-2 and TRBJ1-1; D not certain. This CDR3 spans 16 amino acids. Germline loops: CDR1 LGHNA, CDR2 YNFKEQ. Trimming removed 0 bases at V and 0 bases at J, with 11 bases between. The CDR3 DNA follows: TGTGCCAGCAGCCAAGATAGGGATCGGGTGAACACTGAAGCTTTCTTT. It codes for CASSQDRDRVNTEAFF.

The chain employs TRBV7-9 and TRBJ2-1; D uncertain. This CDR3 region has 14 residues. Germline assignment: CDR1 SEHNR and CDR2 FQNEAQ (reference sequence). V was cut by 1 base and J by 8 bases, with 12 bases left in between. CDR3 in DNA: TGTGCCAGCAGCTTAGGAGGCCCCTGGGATGAGCAGTTCTTC. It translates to CASSLGGPWDEQFF.

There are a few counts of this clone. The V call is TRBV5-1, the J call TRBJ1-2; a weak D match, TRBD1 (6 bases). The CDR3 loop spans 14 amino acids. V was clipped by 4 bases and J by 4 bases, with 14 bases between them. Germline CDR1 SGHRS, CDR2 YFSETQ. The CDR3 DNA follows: TGCGCCAGCAGCCCGGGGGGGGCGTCCTATGGCTACACCTTC. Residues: CASSPGGASYGYTF.

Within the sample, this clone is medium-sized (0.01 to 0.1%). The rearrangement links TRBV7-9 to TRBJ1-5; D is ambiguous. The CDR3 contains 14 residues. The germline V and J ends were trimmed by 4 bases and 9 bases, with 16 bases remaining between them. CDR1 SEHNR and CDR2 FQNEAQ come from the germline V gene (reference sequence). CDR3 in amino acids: CASSSGPTYRPQHF. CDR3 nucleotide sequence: TGTGCCAGCAGCTCCGGGCCAACCTATCGGCCCCAGCATTTT.

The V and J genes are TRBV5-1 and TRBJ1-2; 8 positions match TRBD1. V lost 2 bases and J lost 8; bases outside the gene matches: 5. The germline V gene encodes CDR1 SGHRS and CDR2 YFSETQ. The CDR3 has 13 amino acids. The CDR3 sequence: CASSFQGAGGYTF. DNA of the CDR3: TGCGCCAGCAGCTTCCAGGGGGCTGGGGGCTACACCTTC.

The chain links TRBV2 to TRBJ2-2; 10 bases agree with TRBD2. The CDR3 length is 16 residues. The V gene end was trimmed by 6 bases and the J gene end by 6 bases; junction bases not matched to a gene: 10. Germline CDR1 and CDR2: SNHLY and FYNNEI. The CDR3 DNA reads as TGTGCCAGCAGGGGGAGGGGACTAGCGCGGTCCGGGGAGCTGTTTTTT. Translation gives CASRGRGLARSGELFF.

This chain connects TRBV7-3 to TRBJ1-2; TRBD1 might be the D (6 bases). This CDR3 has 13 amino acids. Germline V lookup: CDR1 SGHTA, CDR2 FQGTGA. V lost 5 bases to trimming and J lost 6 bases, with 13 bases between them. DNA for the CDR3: TGTGCCAGCAGCCAGGGGCCAGCCAATGGCTACACCTTC. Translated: CASSQGPANGYTF.

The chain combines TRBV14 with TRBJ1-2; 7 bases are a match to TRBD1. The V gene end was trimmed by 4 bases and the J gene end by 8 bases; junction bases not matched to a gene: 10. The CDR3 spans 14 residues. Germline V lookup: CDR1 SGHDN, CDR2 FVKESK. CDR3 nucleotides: TGTGCCAGCAGCCCCACAGGGGCGCCTGGCGGCTACACCTTC. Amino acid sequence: CASSPTGAPGGYTF.

The CDR3 DNA sequence: TGTGCCAGCAGACCGGGACTAGCGGGCTCCTACGAGCAGTACTTC. It is translated as CASRPGLAGSYEQYF. The chain recombines TRBV6-5 with TRBJ2-7, with 12 bases identical to TRBD2. The CDR3 consists of 15 residues. Germline-derived CDR1 and CDR2 are MNHEY and SVGAGI. Trimming removed 6 bases from V and 0 bases from J; junction bases left unmatched: 3.

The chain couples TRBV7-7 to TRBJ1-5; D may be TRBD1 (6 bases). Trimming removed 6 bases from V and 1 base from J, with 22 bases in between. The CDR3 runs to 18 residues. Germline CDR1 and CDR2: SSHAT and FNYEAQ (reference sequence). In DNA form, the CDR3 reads TGTGCCAGCAGTTGTTCCGGGACAACCTATAGGAGCAATCAGCCCCAGCATTTT. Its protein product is CASSCSGTTYRSNQPQHF.

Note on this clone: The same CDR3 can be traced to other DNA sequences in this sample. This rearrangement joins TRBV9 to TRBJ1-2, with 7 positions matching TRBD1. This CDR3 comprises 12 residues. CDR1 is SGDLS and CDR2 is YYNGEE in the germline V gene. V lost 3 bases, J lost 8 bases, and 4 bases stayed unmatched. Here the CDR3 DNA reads TGTGCCAGCAGCGCTACAGGGGTCGGCTACACCTTC. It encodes CASSATGVGYTF.

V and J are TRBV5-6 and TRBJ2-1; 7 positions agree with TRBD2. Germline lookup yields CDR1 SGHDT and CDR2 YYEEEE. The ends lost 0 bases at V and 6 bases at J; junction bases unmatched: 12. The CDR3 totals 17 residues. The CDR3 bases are TGTGCCAGCAGCTTGGTGCGGGAGCTGAACATGCGCAATGAGCAGTTCTTC. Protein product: CASSLVRELNMRNEQFF.

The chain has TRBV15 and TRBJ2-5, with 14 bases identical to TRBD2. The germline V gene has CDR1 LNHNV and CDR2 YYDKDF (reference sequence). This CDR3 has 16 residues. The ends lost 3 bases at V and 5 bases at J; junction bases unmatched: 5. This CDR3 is CATSSGTSGRGETQYF. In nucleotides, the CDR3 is TGTGCCACCAGCAGCGGGACTAGCGGGAGAGGGGAGACCCAGTACTTC.

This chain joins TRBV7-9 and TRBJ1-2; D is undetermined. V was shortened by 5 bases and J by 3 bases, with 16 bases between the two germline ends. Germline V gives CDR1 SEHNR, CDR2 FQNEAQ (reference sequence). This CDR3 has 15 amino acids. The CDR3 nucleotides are TGTGCCAGCAGCCCCCGCCTAGGGTCCTACTATGGCTACACCTTC. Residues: CASSPRLGSYYGYTF.

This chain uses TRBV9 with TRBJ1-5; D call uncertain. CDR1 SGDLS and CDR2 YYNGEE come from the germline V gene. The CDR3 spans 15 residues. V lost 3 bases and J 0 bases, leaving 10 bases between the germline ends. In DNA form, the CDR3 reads TGTGCCAGCAGCGCGGACGGTCATAGCAATCAGCCCCAGCATTTT. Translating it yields CASSADGHSNQPQHF.

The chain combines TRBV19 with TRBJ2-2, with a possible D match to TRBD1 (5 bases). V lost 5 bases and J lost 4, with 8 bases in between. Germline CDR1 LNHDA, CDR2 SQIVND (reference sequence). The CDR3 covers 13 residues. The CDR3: CASSRQLTGELFF. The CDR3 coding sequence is TGTGCCAGTAGTCGACAGCTCACCGGGGAGCTGTTTTTT.

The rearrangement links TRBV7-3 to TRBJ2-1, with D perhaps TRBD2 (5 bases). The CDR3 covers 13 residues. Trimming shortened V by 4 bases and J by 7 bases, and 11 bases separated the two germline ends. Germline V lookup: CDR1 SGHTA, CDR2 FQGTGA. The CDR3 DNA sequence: TGTGCCAGCAGCTCCCCCGGCGGGAATGAGCAGTTCTTC. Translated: CASSSPGGNEQFF.

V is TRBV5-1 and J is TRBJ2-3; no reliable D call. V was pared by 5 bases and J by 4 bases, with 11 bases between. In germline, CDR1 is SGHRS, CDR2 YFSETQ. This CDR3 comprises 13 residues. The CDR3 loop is CASRALKADTQYF. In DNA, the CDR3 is TGCGCCAGCAGGGCGTTGAAGGCAGATACGCAGTATTTT. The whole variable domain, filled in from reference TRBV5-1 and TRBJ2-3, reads KAGVTQTPRYLIKTRGQQVTLSCSPISGHRSVSWYQQTPGQGLQFLFEYFSETQRNKGNFPGRFSGRQFSNSRSEMNVSTLELGDSALYLCASRALKADTQYFGPGTRLTVL.

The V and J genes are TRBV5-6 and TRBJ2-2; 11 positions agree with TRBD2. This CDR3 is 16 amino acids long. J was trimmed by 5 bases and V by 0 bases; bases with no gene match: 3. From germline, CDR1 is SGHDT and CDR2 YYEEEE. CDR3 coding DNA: TGTGCCAGCAGCTTGGATAGCGGGGGGGCGACCGGGGAGCTGTTTTTT. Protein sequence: CASSLDSGGATGELFF.

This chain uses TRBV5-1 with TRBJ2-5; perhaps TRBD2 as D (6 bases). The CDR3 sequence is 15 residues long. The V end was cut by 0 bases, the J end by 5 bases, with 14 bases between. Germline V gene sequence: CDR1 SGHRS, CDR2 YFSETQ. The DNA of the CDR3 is TGCGCCAGCAGCTTGGCGGGGGAGCGGTGGGAGACCCAGTACTTC. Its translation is CASSLAGERWETQYF.